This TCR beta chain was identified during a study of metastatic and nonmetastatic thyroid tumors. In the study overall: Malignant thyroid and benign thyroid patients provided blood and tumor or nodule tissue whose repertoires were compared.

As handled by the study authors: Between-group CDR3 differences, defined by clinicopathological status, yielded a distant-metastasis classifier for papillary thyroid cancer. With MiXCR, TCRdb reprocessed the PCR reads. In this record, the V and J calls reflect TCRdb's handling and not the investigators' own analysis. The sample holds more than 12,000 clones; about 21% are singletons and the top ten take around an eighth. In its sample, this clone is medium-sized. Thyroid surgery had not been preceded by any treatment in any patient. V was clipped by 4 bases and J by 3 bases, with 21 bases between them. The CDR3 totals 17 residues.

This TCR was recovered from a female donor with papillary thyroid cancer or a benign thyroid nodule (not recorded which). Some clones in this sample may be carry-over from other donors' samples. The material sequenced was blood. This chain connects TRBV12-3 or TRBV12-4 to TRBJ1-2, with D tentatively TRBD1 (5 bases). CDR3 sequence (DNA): TGTGCCAGCAGTTCCCGCCCTGGGGGATGGTGGGACTATGGCTACACCTTC. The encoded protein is CASSSRPGGWWDYGYTF.